This TCR beta chain comes out of a study of blood T cell repertoires in COVID-19 (TCRdb year 2020). Looking at the study overall: Samples from collaborators originated in the United States, Italy and Spain and spanned both the acute and convalescent phases of COVID-19. HLA class I and class II types, where available, came from metadata supplied by the sample provider rather than from assay-based typing. Samples came from the ongoing ImmuneRACE study (first 160 participants) plus 1,254 subjects from 6 global collaborators. The prospective study material was composed of cDNA or gDNA derived from T cells, B-cell-depleted T cells, or PBMCs. Sample metadata almost always included a de-identified subject ID, COVID-19 status, age in years and sex. Subjects who had been exposed to COVID-19, were actively infected with it, or had recovered from it provided the deeply sampled blood TCRbeta repertoires that made up the dataset. A freely available public database, intended as a resource for researchers studying the immune response to SARS-CoV-2, is where the repertoires were released.

From the germline V gene, CDR1 is KGHDR and CDR2 is SFDVKD. Ends trimmed: V by 8 bases, J by 9 bases; bases unmatched to a gene: 11. From its cysteine to its phenylalanine, the CDR3 spans 14 amino acids. CDR3 DNA is the only sequence kept; it has 42 bases, read in frame from the first base. General study outcomes and caveats: The amount of clinical and demographic metadata varied by source and participant and was provided uncurated.

Of note for this clone: Its antigen specificity is not known. It has no much larger one-base neighbor in the sample; base qualities were not kept.

In the prospective study, participants were roughly 18 to 95 years old, resided in 24 geographic areas of the United States, and were enrolled through a virtual design. In the prospective study, participants were assigned to cohorts based on the clinical history participants reported in a screening survey and a study questionnaire. A participant counted as exposed if, within 2 weeks of entering the study, that participant had been in contact with someone who had a PCR-confirmed or clinician-diagnosed COVID-19 case. In the prospective study, whole blood, serum and a nasopharyngeal or oropharyngeal swab were collected from each participant by mobile phlebotomists. Additional blood draws and questionnaires over an approximately two-month period could optionally be provided by prospective study participants. Before DNA extraction, prospective study blood samples were shipped either frozen or at room temperature.

TCRbeta CDR3 regions were amplified from genomic DNA using the immunoSEQ Assay, a bias-controlled multiplex PCR. Regarding the original processing steps: The number of nucleated cells in each sample was estimated by amplification of reference gene primers within the assay. To quantify the absolute abundance of each unique TCRbeta CDR3 rearrangement, sequence reads were collapsed and filtered. Productive Simpson clonality was computed per sample as the square root of Simpson's diversity index over productive rearrangements. This immuneACCESS table, as held by TCRdb, lists in-frame sequences with V and J called but not all clones. Of the missing ones, under half trace to an unresolved V gene in checked studies; the others have no known cause. V, J and clone size are those of that table, while D and trimming were read from the DNA. A total of some 200,000 clones appear in this sample, roughly 80% of them only once. The ten largest clones capture approximately 5% of the sample.

The sequence came from a woman aged 45-59 years who had been exposed to COVID-19. The V gene is TRBV24-1 and the J gene is TRBJ2-1; 8 junctional bases match TRBD1. The sequencing input was PBMCs or T cells enriched from blood (not recorded which). Here the CDR3 is given as CATNTGTGRGEQFF. The nucleotide sequence reads as follows: TGTGCCACCAACACCGGGACAGGCCGCGGTGAGCAGTTCTTC.